This TCR beta chain was recorded in a study of T cells in Graves' hyperthyroidism and ophthalmopathy. Authors of the study amplified TCR beta CDR3 regions from RNA transcripts. TCR CDR3 regions were first amplified by RT-PCR with HTBI primers. TCRdb re-derived calls from the multiplex PCR reads in MiXCR, one entry per CDR3 protein. The sample has about 290,000 distinct CDR3 sequences, about 14% seen once. With V trimmed by 5 bases and J by 5 bases, 9 bases remained unmatched. CDR3 size: 14 residues. The study collected blood at first hyperthyroidism diagnosis, before any ophthalmopathy symptoms arose.

What was sequenced was blood. The chain carries TRBV12-3 or TRBV12-4 and TRBJ2-7; TRBD1 agrees at 7 bases. The source is a woman in her twenties or thirties with Graves' hyperthyroidism that later progressed to Graves' ophthalmopathy. The DNA of the CDR3 is TGTGCCAGCAGTCCCCGGGACAGCCCTCACGAGCAGTACTTC. It is translated as CASSPRDSPHEQYF.